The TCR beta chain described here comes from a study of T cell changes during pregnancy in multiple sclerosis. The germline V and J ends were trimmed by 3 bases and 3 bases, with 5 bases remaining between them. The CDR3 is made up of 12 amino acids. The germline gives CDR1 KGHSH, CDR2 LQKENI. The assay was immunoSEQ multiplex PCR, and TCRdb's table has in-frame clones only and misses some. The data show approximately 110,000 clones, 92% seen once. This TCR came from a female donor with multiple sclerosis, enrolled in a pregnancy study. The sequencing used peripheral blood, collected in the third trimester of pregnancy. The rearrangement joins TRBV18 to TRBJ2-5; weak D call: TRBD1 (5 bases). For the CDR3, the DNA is TGTGCCAGCTCACCGACAGAAGAGACCCAGTACTTC. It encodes CASSPTEETQYF. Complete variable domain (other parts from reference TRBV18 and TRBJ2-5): NAGVMQNPRHLVRRRGQEARLRCSPMKGHSHVYWYRQLPEEGLKFMVYLQKENIIDESGMPKERFSAEFPKEGPSILRIQQVVRGDSAAYFCASSPTEETQYFGPGTRLLVL.